A single sample gave rise to the 21 T cell receptor beta chains below, sequenced in a study of blood T cell repertoires in COVID-19. Only in-frame clones appear in the TCRdb table, and some are missing; sequencing was by immunoSEQ multiplex PCR. The table shows a few hundred thousand clones, with around nine tenths occurring only once. The specimen sequenced was peripheral blood. Receptors were obtained from a middle-aged woman who had recovered from COVID-19.

J is TRBJ2-1 and V is TRBV6-5; possibly TRBD1 for D (7 bases). CDR1 is MNHEY and CDR2 is SVGAGI in the germline V gene. Trimming stripped 4 bases from V and 7 bases from J, with 17 bases between. This CDR3 has 15 amino acids. The chain's CDR3 is CASSWDGSRGNEQFF. CDR3 sequence (DNA): TGTGCCAGCAGTTGGGACGGGAGCAGGGGGAATGAGCAGTTCTTC.

V and J are TRBV28 and TRBJ1-1; 8 bases line up with TRBD1. Germline CDR1 MDHEN, CDR2 SYDVKM. The J segment lost 4 bases and the V segment lost 5 bases, leaving 12 bases of the junction unmatched. The CDR3 runs 16 residues. This CDR3 is CASSRQGKKGGTEAFF. CDR3 DNA: TGTGCCAGCAGTCGACAGGGGAAGAAGGGTGGCACTGAAGCTTTCTTT.

The chain employs TRBV9 and TRBJ2-7, with D possibly matching TRBD1 (7 bases). V dropped 6 bases and J dropped 5 bases, with 21 bases sitting between them. Germline assignment: CDR1 SGDLS and CDR2 YYNGEE. There are 15 residues in the CDR3. CDR3 protein: CASNPGGQEGDEQYF. As DNA, the CDR3 is TGTGCCAGCAACCCAGGGGGGCAGGAAGGGGACGAGCAGTACTTC.

Notes on this clone: The identical CDR3 is also encoded by other nucleotide sequences in the sample. This rearrangement joins TRBV2 to TRBJ2-1, with 9 nucleotides matching TRBD1. J was trimmed by 4 bases and V by 9 bases; bases with no gene match: 7. The germline V gene encodes CDR1 SNHLY and CDR2 FYNNEI. CDR3 length: 14 amino acids. CDR3 sequence: CASIRDRDYNEQFF. The CDR3 nucleotides read TGTGCCAGTATCCGGGACAGGGATTACAATGAGCAGTTCTTC.

The gene calls are TRBV30 and TRBJ1-4; D remains unclear. V was trimmed by 5 bases and J by 5 bases, leaving 12 bases between them. In germline, CDR1 is GTSNPN, CDR2 SVGIG (reference sequence). The CDR3 loop spans 13 amino acids. CDR3 sequence reads: CAWGRTSNEKLFF. CDR3 bases: TGTGCCTGGGGGCGTACTTCGAATGAAAAACTGTTTTTT.

The chain links TRBV9 to TRBJ1-6; D remains ambiguous. CDR1 SGDLS and CDR2 YYNGEE come from the germline V gene. V was trimmed by 7 bases and J by 8 bases, leaving 16 bases between them. The CDR3 runs 14 residues. The CDR3 here is CASGQRDEDSPLHF. The CDR3 nucleotides are TGTGCCAGCGGCCAGAGGGATGAGGATTCACCCCTCCACTTT.

The chain couples TRBV25-1 to TRBJ2-1; 10 bases fit TRBD2. The junction had 9 bases not matched to a gene; V was cut back by 4 bases and J by 6 bases. Looked up from germline, CDR1 is MGHDK and CDR2 is SYGVNS. This CDR3 region has 16 residues. CDR3 DNA sequence: TGTGCCAGCAGTGGCGCTAGCGGGAGTGATAGCAATGAGCAGTTCTTC. It translates to CASSGASGSDSNEQFF.

In its sample, this clone was seen once. This chain uses TRBV29-1 with TRBJ2-2, with 9 bases identical to TRBD1. Germline CDR1 is SQVTM and CDR2 is ANQGSEA. V shed 8 bases, J shed 6 bases, and the junction held 7 bases outside the gene matches. The CDR3 extends over 13 amino acids. The CDR3 coding sequence is TGCAGCTCGCGACAGGGGGGGTCCGGGGAGCTGTTTTTT. Its protein is CSSRQGGSGELFF.

This chain joins TRBV30 and TRBJ1-3; unclear D gene. Germline V gives CDR1 GTSNPN, CDR2 SVGIG (reference sequence). The CDR3 extends over 13 amino acids. The V gene lost 3 bases and the J gene lost 4 bases, with 10 bases spanning the gap. The CDR3 bases are TGTGCCTGGAGCGCGGCAGCAGGAAACACCATATATTTT. Translated, it gives CAWSAAAGNTIYF.

This clone was found a few times. This chain uses TRBV5-1 with TRBJ1-2; no firm D call. Germline V gene sequence: CDR1 SGHRS, CDR2 YFSETQ. This CDR3 has 14 amino acids. Trimming took off 0 bases at V and 1 base at J, with 7 bases between the two ends. The CDR3 nucleotides are TGCGCCAGCAGCTTGGACCCTAATAACTATGGCTACACCTTC. It translates to CASSLDPNNYGYTF.

The table lists this clone with a few counts. The chain recombines TRBV12-5 with TRBJ1-1; D is undetermined. Germline CDR1 LGHNT, CDR2 FRNRAP. This CDR3 region has 13 residues. V was clipped by 1 base and J by 8 bases, with 11 bases between them. The CDR3 DNA reads TGTGCTAGTGGTTTGGACCCGGTTCCGGAAGCTTTCTTT. Amino acids: CASGLDPVPEAFF.

The chain employs TRBV4-2 and TRBJ2-1; 9 positions match TRBD2. Germline values: CDR1 LGHNA, CDR2 YNFKEQ. The V and J ends lost 3 bases and 8 bases, in that order; junction bases with no gene match: 8. The CDR3 runs 15 residues. The CDR3 spells CASSQRTSEVDEQFF. CDR3 nucleotides: TGTGCCAGCAGCCAGAGGACTAGCGAGGTCGATGAGCAGTTCTTC.

This chain uses TRBV4-1 with TRBJ1-5, with TRBD1 matching over 8 bases. V dropped 0 bases and J dropped 7; count of bases not matched to a gene: 8. CDR3 length: 16 residues. CDR1 MGHRA and CDR2 YSYEKL come from the germline V gene. For the CDR3, the DNA is TGCGCCAGCAGCCAAGATACCCAGGGGGCTCACCAGCCCCAGCATTTT. Amino acid sequence: CASSQDTQGAHQPQHF.

This clone occurred a few times. This rearrangement joins TRBV7-2 to TRBJ2-2; 8 positions agree with TRBD1. The CDR3 runs 15 residues. CDR1 is SGHTA, CDR2 FQGNSA, per germline. The V and J ends lost 2 bases and 3 bases, in that order; junction bases with no gene match: 2. CDR3 sequence reads: CASSLQGADTGELFF. The CDR3 DNA is TGTGCCAGCAGCTTACAGGGGGCGGACACCGGGGAGCTGTTTTTT.

The V gene is TRBV27, the J gene TRBJ2-3; 8 nucleotides agree with TRBD2. With 4 bases clipped from V and 0 bases from J, the junction kept 3 bases outside the gene matches. The germline CDR1 and CDR2 sequences are MNHEY and SMNVEV (reference sequence). CDR3 size: 15 residues. The CDR3 sequence is CASSSSSGSTDTQYF. The CDR3 region has the DNA TGTGCCAGCAGTTCATCTAGCGGGAGCACAGATACGCAGTATTTT.

The rearrangement joins TRBV18 to TRBJ2-5, with a weak D call TRBD1 (6 bases). CDR1 is KGHSH and CDR2 is LQKENI in the germline V gene. Trimming removed 6 bases from V and 0 bases from J, with 17 bases in between. The CDR3 consists of 16 residues. DNA of the CDR3: TGTGCCAGCTCCCCCGGAGGACAGACGTACCAAGAGACCCAGTACTTC. It is translated as CASSPGGQTYQETQYF.

This clone was observed once. The chain carries TRBV28 and TRBJ2-5; 8 bases line up with TRBD1. In germline, CDR1 is MDHEN, CDR2 SYDVKM. J gave up 4 bases and V 6 bases, and 16 bases lay outside the gene matches. CDR3 length equals 17 residues. CDR3 region: CASSAISWDRRGETQYF. The CDR3 coding sequence is TGTGCCAGCAGCGCTATTAGTTGGGACAGGCGGGGAGAGACCCAGTACTTC.

To note about this clone: One end of the junction fails to match germline, which may point to a read error. The identical CDR3 is also encoded by other nucleotide sequences in the sample. The chain has TRBV11-3 and TRBJ2-7; TRBD1 matches 9 bases. Germline CDR1 SGHNT, CDR2 YENEEA. The CDR3 contains 15 residues. The CDR3 is CASSLAGQGFNEQYF. In DNA form, the CDR3 reads TGTGCCAGCAGCTTAGCGGGACAGGGTTTCAACGAGCAGTACTTT.

The chain employs TRBV19 and TRBJ1-6; D gene ambiguous. The CDR3 covers 14 residues. Germline CDR1 LNHDA, CDR2 SQIVND (reference sequence). V gave up 3 bases and J gave up 7 bases, with 10 bases separating them. The CDR3 DNA sequence: TGTGCCAGTAGTATTGGGCAGGCCAATTCACCCCTCCACTTT. Protein: CASSIGQANSPLHF. The full variable domain, rest sourced from reference TRBV19 and TRBJ1-6, is DGGITQSPKYLFRKEGQNVTLSCEQNLNHDAMYWYRQDPGQGLRLIYYSQIVNDFQKGDIAEGYSVSREKKESFPLTVTSAQKNPTAFYLCASSIGQANSPLHFGNGTRLTVT.

The rearrangement joins TRBV7-2 to TRBJ1-5, with D unclear. CDR3 length equals 12 residues. Trimming removed 1 base from V and 6 bases from J, with 4 bases in between. Germline assignment: CDR1 SGHTA and CDR2 FQGNSA. The DNA for the CDR3 is TGTGCCAGCAGCTTAGGGAGTCAGCCCCAGCATTTT. Translating it yields CASSLGSQPQHF.

This rearrangement joins TRBV27 to TRBJ1-5, with D perhaps matching TRBD1 (5 bases). This CDR3 has 15 amino acids. Per germline, CDR1 MNHEY and CDR2 SMNVEV (reference sequence). V lost 2 bases, J lost 4 bases, and 12 bases lay in between. CDR3 coding DNA: TGTGCCAGCAGTTTAAACGCCCGGGGGAATCAGCCCCAGCATTTT. It specifies CASSLNARGNQPQHF.